These 27 T cell receptor beta chains came from one sample sequenced in a study of T-cell memory formation after mild COVID-19. Each CDR3 protein gets one entry after TCRdb re-called the 5' RACE reads with MiXCR. This sample yields 400,000 to 500,000 distinct CDR3 sequences, of which about 19% are seen a single time; approximately 8.1% belongs to the top ten. The sample consisted of PBMCs or a T cell subset sorted from them (not recorded which). The receptors shown here come from an adult woman who had mild COVID-19 (a few samples of this study predate the infection). Cell type and time point are not known.

This clonotype came up a few times. This rearrangement joins TRBV15 to TRBJ2-1; 7 bases are a match to TRBD2. V gave up 2 bases and J gave up 9 bases; unmatched junction bases: 10. Germline V gives CDR1 LNHNV, CDR2 YYDKDF (reference sequence). The CDR3 totals 15 residues. CDR3 sequence (DNA): TGTGCCACCAGCAGATCAGGGACTATTAGGGTTGAGCAGTTCTTC. It translates to CATSRSGTIRVEQFF.

This clonotype was seen a handful of times. This chain joins TRBV4-2 and TRBJ2-1; the D gene could be TRBD1 or TRBD2 (6 bases each). V lost 2 bases to trimming and J lost 4 bases, with 18 bases between them. The CDR3 has 17 amino acids. Germline assignment: CDR1 LGHNA and CDR2 YNFKEQ. The CDR3 sequence: CASSQYQQGGGYNEQFF. CDR3 in DNA: TGTGCCAGCAGCCAATACCAACAGGGAGGAGGGTACAATGAGCAGTTCTTC.

This sequence joins TRBV20-1 and TRBJ2-3; D ambiguous. Trimming removed 5 bases at V and 5 bases at J, with 8 bases between. Germline lookup yields CDR1 DFQATT and CDR2 SNEGSKA (reference sequence). This CDR3 spans 11 amino acids. The CDR3 nucleotides are TGCAGTGCTTCACCCCGAGATACGCAGTATTTT. Amino acids: CSASPRDTQYF.

This clonotype was found a few times. This chain links TRBV9 with TRBJ1-2, with D hard to call. The ends were cut back, 0 bases at V and 3 bases at J, with 6 bases in the middle. This CDR3 is 13 amino acids long. The germline V gene encodes CDR1 SGDLS and CDR2 YYNGEE. For the CDR3, the DNA is TGTGCCAGCAGCGTAGCTGGGGACTATGGCTACACCTTC. It codes for CASSVAGDYGYTF. Complete variable domain (other parts from reference TRBV9 and TRBJ1-2): DSGVTQTPKHLITATGQRVTLRCSPRSGDLSVYWYQQSLDQGLQFLIQYYNGEERAKGNILERFSAQQFPDLHSELNLSSLELGDSALYFCASSVAGDYGYTFGSGTRLTVV.

V and J are TRBV24-1 and TRBJ1-4; no reliable D call. The V end lost 3 bases, the J end lost 2 bases, and 9 bases lay between the germline ends. The CDR3 runs 15 residues. Germline CDR1 is KGHDR and CDR2 is SFDVKD. CDR3 in amino acids: CATSDQTATNEKLFF. The DNA of the CDR3 is TGTGCCACCAGTGATCAGACTGCTACTAATGAAAAACTGTTTTTT.

V gene TRBV4-2 combines with J gene TRBJ1-5; D may be TRBD1 (5 bases). This CDR3 has 16 amino acids. The germline gives CDR1 LGHNA, CDR2 YNFKEQ. Trimming took 0 bases from V and 7 from J, leaving 16 bases between them. The CDR3 DNA sequence: TGTGCCAGCAGCCAAGATGGGACTAGGGCATTCCAGCCCCAGCATTTT. Translating it yields CASSQDGTRAFQPQHF.

V is TRBV10-3 and J is TRBJ1-2; D perhaps matches TRBD1 (5 bases). Germline V gives CDR1 ENHRY, CDR2 SYGVKD. This CDR3 is built from 13 residues. The V end was cut by 0 bases, the J end by 7 bases, with 9 bases between. For the CDR3, the DNA is TGTGCCATCAGTGAGTCGGGGGGAAGTGGCTACACCTTC. Its protein is CAISESGGSGYTF.

This rearrangement joins TRBV6-5 to TRBJ2-1, with D possibly matching TRBD1 (6 bases). The V end was cut by 6 bases, the J end by 9 bases, with 18 bases between. CDR1 is MNHEY and CDR2 is SVGAGI in the germline V gene. CDR3 length equals 14 residues. The CDR3 reads CASSHGTPSSEQFF. The DNA for the CDR3 is TGTGCCAGCAGCCACGGGACACCTTCCTCTGAGCAGTTCTTC.

This chain joins TRBV3-1 and TRBJ1-1; D is ambiguous. This CDR3 has 12 amino acids. Germline V lookup: CDR1 LGHDT, CDR2 YNNKEL (reference sequence). Trimming removed 0 bases from V and 11 bases from J, with 10 bases in between. The CDR3 region has the DNA TGTGCCAGCAGCCAAGATGGGGTCTCGGCTTTCTTT. Its translation: CASSQDGVSAFF.

This clonotype showed up just a few times. The chain recombines TRBV7-6 with TRBJ2-7; the D gene is possibly TRBD2 (5 bases). Between the trimmed V and J ends, which lost 5 bases and 3 bases, there was a span of 14 bases. Germline lookup yields CDR1 SGHVS and CDR2 FNYEAQ. The CDR3 sequence is 14 residues long. The CDR3 protein is CASSKRAELYEQYF. CDR3 nucleotide sequence: TGTGCCAGCAGCAAGAGAGCGGAACTCTACGAGCAGTACTTC.

This sequence joins TRBV20-1 and TRBJ1-1, with TRBD1 matching 7 bases. V dropped 8 bases and J dropped 5; count of bases not matched to a gene: 8. The germline CDR1 and CDR2 sequences are DFQATT and SNEGSKA (reference sequence). The CDR3 loop spans 12 amino acids. CDR3 coding DNA: TGCAGTCCATACAGGGGCCGGACTGAAGCTTTCTTT. This gives the protein CSPYRGRTEAFF.

The genes are TRBV5-1 and TRBJ2-2; 8 bases agree with TRBD1. J was trimmed by 3 bases and V by 5 bases; bases with no gene match: 9. This CDR3 has 16 amino acids. The germline gives CDR1 SGHRS, CDR2 YFSETQ. The CDR3 loop is CASSLGAGGDTGELFF. CDR3 DNA: TGCGCCAGCAGTCTGGGAGCAGGGGGCGACACCGGGGAGCTGTTTTTT.

In this sample, this clonotype turned up a few times. The CDR3 DNA follows: TGTGCCACCAGCCGGGGACAGGGAAATCAGCCCCAGCATTTT. Amino acid sequence: CATSRGQGNQPQHF. J is TRBJ1-5 and V is TRBV15, with 9 bases aligning to TRBD1. Trimming cost V 5 bases and J 4 bases; bases outside gene matches: 3. The CDR3 covers 14 residues. Germline-derived CDR1 and CDR2 are LNHNV and YYDKDF (reference sequence).

V gene TRBV15 combines with J gene TRBJ2-2; 9 bases fit TRBD1. The CDR3 loop spans 17 amino acids. V shed 0 bases and J 3 bases; nucleotides not matched to a gene: 5. CDR1 is LNHNV and CDR2 is YYDKDF in the germline V gene (reference sequence). This chain's CDR3 is CATSRDRRTGDTGELFF. In nucleotides, the CDR3 is TGTGCCACCAGCAGAGATCGGAGGACAGGGGACACCGGGGAGCTGTTTTTT.

The rearrangement links TRBV20-1 to TRBJ2-7; the D gene is possibly TRBD2 (7 bases). The CDR3 has 13 amino acids. Trimming shortened V by 0 bases and J by 7 bases, and 13 bases separated the two germline ends. The germline V gene encodes CDR1 DFQATT and CDR2 SNEGSKA (reference sequence). CDR3 bases: TGCAGTGCTAGAGAGGGGGGGGCGTCGGAGCAGTACTTC. Protein sequence: CSAREGGASEQYF.

This clonotype was picked up a small number of times. The chain links TRBV30 to TRBJ2-5, with 8 nucleotides matching TRBD2. Germline V lookup: CDR1 GTSNPN, CDR2 SVGIG (reference sequence). J gave up 4 bases and V 1 base, and 5 bases lay outside the gene matches. The CDR3 is made up of 14 amino acids. The CDR3, as DNA: TGTGCCTGGAGTGCCGGGGGGGGTGGAGAGACCCAGTACTTC. Its translation is CAWSAGGGGETQYF.

The J gene is TRBJ2-1, the V gene TRBV5-6; weak D call: TRBD2 (5 bases). V was cut by 4 bases and J by 8 bases, with 10 bases left in between. This CDR3 region has 12 residues. The V gene's germline CDR1 is SGHDT and CDR2 YYEEEE. CDR3 protein: CASSPRRHEQFF. CDR3 coding DNA: TGTGCCAGCAGCCCTCGGAGGCATGAGCAGTTCTTC.

V gene TRBV5-5 combines with J gene TRBJ2-1; D ambiguous. The germline V and J ends were trimmed by 1 base and 10 bases, with 12 bases remaining between them. CDR1 and CDR2 from the germline V gene are SGHKS and YYEKEE (reference sequence). The CDR3 has 13 residues. As DNA, the CDR3 is TGTGCCAGCAGCTTGTCCGAACACGGGGAGCAGTTCTTC. It is translated as CASSLSEHGEQFF.

There are a few counts of this clonotype. The chain combines TRBV11-2 with TRBJ2-3, with D possibly being TRBD2 (5 bases). Trimming removed 3 bases at V and 5 bases at J, with 9 bases between. This CDR3 spans 13 amino acids. CDR1 and CDR2 (germline): SGHAT, FQNNGV. Here the CDR3 DNA reads TGTGCCAGCAGCTTCGGGGTGCGAGATACGCAGTATTTT. It translates to CASSFGVRDTQYF. Variable domain in full (rest from reference TRBV11-2 and TRBJ2-3): EAGVAQSPRYKIIEKRQSVAFWCNPISGHATLYWYQQILGQGPKLLIQFQNNGVVDDSQLPKDRFSAERLKGVDSTLKIQPAKLEDSAVYLCASSFGVRDTQYFGPGTRLTVL.

The V call is TRBV9, the J call TRBJ2-5; D gene uncertain. The CDR3 contains 14 residues. Trimming pared 0 bases from V and 3 bases from J, leaving 9 bases between. The germline CDR1 and CDR2 sequences are SGDLS and YYNGEE. The CDR3 DNA follows: TGTGCCAGCAGCGTAGGGACCATAAAAGAGACCCAGTACTTC. Amino acid sequence: CASSVGTIKETQYF.

This clonotype was seen only a few times. This chain links TRBV7-3 with TRBJ2-7; TRBD1 or TRBD2 may be the D gene (5 bases each). The V gene lost 5 bases and the J gene lost 11 bases, with 25 bases spanning the gap. The CDR3 sequence is 15 residues long. Looked up from germline, CDR1 is SGHTA and CDR2 is FQGTGA. The CDR3 loop reads CASSPQQGPRGVKYF. The DNA for the CDR3 is TGTGCCAGCAGCCCTCAGCAGGGACCTAGAGGGGTAAAGTACTTC.

The chain combines TRBV7-9 with TRBJ2-7, with no clear D. Germline CDR1 reads SEHNR; CDR2 reads FQNEAQ (reference sequence). The CDR3 spans 12 residues. V lost 3 bases and J 5 bases, leaving 8 bases between the germline ends. This chain's CDR3 is CASSFPANEQYF. For the CDR3, the DNA is TGTGCCAGCAGCTTCCCCGCAAACGAGCAGTACTTC.

The chain carries TRBV4-3 and TRBJ2-2; 10 bases agree with TRBD1. This CDR3 is 17 amino acids long. After removal of 0 bases from V and 4 bases from J, the junction contained 5 bases not matched to a gene. The germline V gene has CDR1 LGHNA and CDR2 YSLEER. In nucleotides, the CDR3 is TGCGCCAGCAGCCAAGACTGGGACAGGGGAATCACCGGGGAGCTGTTTTTT. Protein product: CASSQDWDRGITGELFF.

The rearrangement uses TRBV5-1 and TRBJ2-3; 7 bases fit TRBD2. This CDR3 contains 16 residues. Trimming removed 4 bases from V and 0 bases from J; junction bases left unmatched: 8. Germline loops: CDR1 SGHRS, CDR2 YFSETQ. CDR3 loop: CASSRGVGDSTDTQYF. The CDR3, as DNA: TGCGCCAGCAGCCGGGGGGTCGGGGACAGCACAGATACGCAGTATTTT.

This rearrangement joins TRBV5-6 to TRBJ2-7, with D maybe TRBD1 (5 bases). Germline V gives CDR1 SGHDT, CDR2 YYEEEE. V lost 3 bases, J lost 3 bases, and 16 bases lay in between. The CDR3 runs to 15 residues. Written as DNA, the CDR3 is TGTGCCAGCAGCTCCTCGGACAACCAGATCTACGAGCAGTACTTC. It is translated as CASSSSDNQIYEQYF.

This clonotype was detected many times. J is TRBJ2-7 and V is TRBV2, with D uncertain. Trimming shortened V by 3 bases and J by 2 bases, and 8 bases separated the two germline ends. The CDR3 length is 13 residues. Germline CDR1 reads SNHLY; CDR2 reads FYNNEI. The CDR3, as DNA: TGTGCCAGCAGTGACGATAGGGCCTACGAGCAGTACTTC. Translated, it gives CASSDDRAYEQYF.

This clonotype has only a few counts. This rearrangement joins TRBV20-1 to TRBJ1-1, with 7 bases lining up with TRBD1. V shed 4 bases, J shed 8 bases, and the junction held 7 bases outside the gene matches. The CDR3 covers 12 residues. Germline V gives CDR1 DFQATT, CDR2 SNEGSKA (reference sequence). The CDR3 here is CSAKWTGQEAFF. CDR3 nucleotide sequence: TGCAGTGCTAAATGGACAGGTCAAGAAGCTTTCTTT.